The present TCR beta chain was sequenced within a study of human T cells and chemical hapten exposure. Study context: Each week of the roughly 24-week study, patients had diphenylcyclopropenone applied to the scalp.

Indicated time point: pre-sensitization, week 0. Treatment defined: therapeutic diphenylcyclopropenone sensitization with weekly scalp DPC. Researchers sampled blood before each patch test went on. MiXCR, applied by TCRdb to the RACE reads, yields one record per CDR3 protein. Of approximately 77,000 distinct CDR3 sequences in the sample, approximately 15% were seen once. V shed 4 bases and J shed 1 base, with 7 bases lying between them. The CDR3 spans 13 residues. CDR1 and CDR2 (germline): SGHNT, YENEEA. This chain connects TRBV11-3 to TRBJ1-1, with D possibly TRBD1 on 6 matching bases. Here the sequenced sample was whole blood, taken in connection with sensitization to the hapten diphenylcyclopropenone (DPC). The TCR originated in a woman in her forties or fifties with alopecia areata. Some clones in this sample may be carry-over from other donors' samples. In DNA form, the CDR3 reads TGTGCCAGCAGCTCAGGGGAGAACACTGAAGCTTTCTTT. This gives the protein CASSSGENTEAFF.